Shown below are 24 T cell receptor beta chains from a single sample sequenced in a study of T cell responses to AZD1222 COVID-19 vaccine (dated by TCRdb to about 2021). In light of the paper, this sample's time point label describes: baseline before first vaccination. Receptor libraries were prepared by the immunoSEQ multiplex PCR assay. TCRdb holds this immuneACCESS table with in-frame rearrangements only. Some clones are missing; in checked studies, unresolved V genes explain under half, and the rest has no known cause. The sample records 72,000 or so clones, less than 85% of which are singletons. Roughly 21% of the sample is taken by the ten largest. The input for sequencing was peripheral blood, taken on day 0 of AZD1222 vaccination. The receptor source for this set is an adult in good health.

The genes are TRBV3-1 (or the pseudogene TRBV3-2) and TRBJ2-7; D ambiguous. The CDR3 is 15 amino acids. Germline V gene lookup returns CDR1 LGHDT and CDR2 YNNKEL (reference sequence). Trimming removed 0 bases at V and 2 bases at J, with 11 bases between. The CDR3 protein is CASSQDWSQTYEQYF. In nucleotides, the CDR3 is TGTGCCAGCAGCCAAGATTGGAGCCAAACCTACGAGCAGTACTTC.

With regard to this clone: One end of the junction does not line up with germline, which may come from a read error. The chain links TRBV5-1 to TRBJ1-2; no clear D. The CDR3 spans 13 residues. Germline V gene lookup returns CDR1 SGHRS and CDR2 YFSETQ. CDR3 in DNA: TGCGCCAGCAGGTTGGAAGGGTTCGGTGGCTACACCTTC. It codes for CASRLEGFGGYTF.

CDR3 nucleotides: TGTGCCAGCACCGAAGCACTTTTTATCTACGAGCAGTACTTC. It codes for CASTEALFIYEQYF. This chain links TRBV2 with TRBJ2-7; D unclear. Germline-derived CDR1 and CDR2 are SNHLY and FYNNEI. CDR3 length: 14 residues. Trimming removed 7 bases from V and 3 bases from J, with 16 bases in between.

This CDR3 reads CASTKGSGNTIYF. CDR3 DNA sequence: TGTGCCAGCACCAAGGGTTCTGGAAACACCATATATTTT. The chain recombines TRBV11-2 with TRBJ1-3; D gene unclear. CDR1 SGHAT and CDR2 FQNNGV come from the germline V gene. The CDR3 spans 13 residues. Trimming stripped 7 bases from V and 1 base from J, with 8 bases between.

This chain connects TRBV4-1 to TRBJ1-2; TRBD1 agrees at 7 bases. Germline CDR1 reads MGHRA; CDR2 reads YSYEKL. V lost 5 bases and J lost 8; bases outside the gene matches: 14. This CDR3 is 15 amino acids long. As DNA, the CDR3 is TGCGCCAGCAGCTTCACCTCCCAGGGGGTCGACGGCTACACCTTC. This encodes CASSFTSQGVDGYTF.

The chain joins TRBV2 to TRBJ1-5; TRBD1 matches at 7 bases. Losses at the gene ends were 6 bases for V and 2 bases for J; bases not matched to a gene: 7. Per germline, CDR1 SNHLY and CDR2 FYNNEI. The CDR3 loop spans 15 amino acids. CDR3 region: CASRATGYGNQPQHF. The CDR3, as DNA: TGTGCCAGCAGGGCGACAGGGTATGGCAATCAGCCCCAGCATTTT.

This chain uses TRBV10-2 with TRBJ2-1, with a tentative D call TRBD2 (6 bases). The CDR3 loop spans 16 amino acids. Germline CDR1 WSHSY, CDR2 SAAADI. The V and J ends lost 4 bases and 2 bases respectively, with 15 bases between them. This CDR3 is CASSVVEGGPYNEQFF. CDR3 bases: TGCGCCAGCAGTGTCGTGGAGGGAGGCCCCTACAATGAGCAGTTCTTC.

This rearrangement joins TRBV6-5 to TRBJ1-1, with TRBD1 matching over 7 bases. After removal of 6 bases from V and 7 bases from J, the junction contained 11 bases not matched to a gene. The CDR3 totals 14 residues. CDR1 and CDR2 from the germline V gene are MNHEY and SVGAGI. CDR3 sequence reads: CASSSPYRDSEAFF. The CDR3 region has the DNA TGTGCCAGCAGCTCCCCATACCGGGACAGTGAAGCTTTCTTT.

This clone has only a few counts. The V and J genes are TRBV12-5 and TRBJ2-1; maybe TRBD1 (6 bases). Trimming took 3 bases from V and 7 from J, leaving 13 bases between them. Germline V lookup: CDR1 LGHNT, CDR2 FRNRAP. This CDR3 has 14 residues. Here the CDR3 DNA reads TGTGCTAGTGGTTTAGGACAGCAACTGAATGAGCAGTTCTTC. As protein: CASGLGQQLNEQFF.

V gene TRBV5-1 combines with J gene TRBJ2-7; 9 bases are shared with TRBD2. The germline V gene encodes CDR1 SGHRS and CDR2 YFSETQ. The CDR3 runs to 16 residues. V gave up 0 bases and J gave up 2 bases; unmatched junction bases: 6. CDR3 DNA: TGCGCCAGCAGCTTGGCCCTCGCGGGAGGGGCCTACGAGCAGTACTTC. It is translated as CASSLALAGGAYEQYF. The whole variable domain, remainder taken from reference TRBV5-1 and TRBJ2-7, is KAGVTQTPRYLIKTRGQQVTLSCSPISGHRSVSWYQQTPGQGLQFLFEYFSETQRNKGNFPGRFSGRQFSNSRSEMNVSTLELGDSALYLCASSLALAGGAYEQYFGPGTRLTVT.

This chain uses TRBV29-1 with TRBJ2-2; 8 bases align to TRBD2. Trimming removed 7 bases from V and 2 bases from J; junction bases left unmatched: 9. Germline-derived CDR1 and CDR2 are SQVTM and ANQGSEA. This CDR3 is built from 15 residues. CDR3 amino acids: CSALKRESNTGELFF. The CDR3 DNA follows: TGCAGCGCCCTAAAGCGGGAGAGTAACACCGGGGAGCTGTTTTTT.

The chain employs TRBV9 and TRBJ2-7; TRBD1 matches at 7 bases. Trimming took 3 bases from V and 4 from J; bases not matched to a gene: 1. The CDR3 is 12 residues long. Germline CDR1 is SGDLS and CDR2 is YYNGEE. CDR3 DNA: TGTGCCAGCAGCGGACAGGGTTACGAGCAGTACTTC. This gives the protein CASSGQGYEQYF.

The J gene is TRBJ2-1, the V gene TRBV5-6, with D tentatively TRBD2 (5 bases). In germline, CDR1 is SGHDT, CDR2 YYEEEE. The CDR3 loop spans 16 amino acids. Trimming took 6 bases from V and 7 from J, leaving 23 bases between them. The CDR3 loop reads CASTPWRSRRENEQFF. The CDR3 DNA sequence: TGTGCCAGCACCCCTTGGAGGTCCCGTCGGGAAAATGAGCAGTTCTTC.

The chain uses TRBV27 and TRBJ2-7; D not resolved. Deletions cut 4 bases from V and 4 bases from J, with 11 bases between. The CDR3 runs to 13 residues. CDR1 is MNHEY, CDR2 SMNVEV, per germline (reference sequence). CDR3 region: CASSYRAAYEQYF. The CDR3 region has the DNA TGTGCCAGCAGTTACCGGGCCGCTTACGAGCAGTACTTC.

This clone showed up just once. The chain couples TRBV10-2 to TRBJ1-1; D is ambiguous. The V gene lost 4 bases and the J gene lost 1 base, with 10 bases spanning the gap. CDR3 size: 14 residues. The germline CDR1 and CDR2 sequences are WSHSY and SAAADI. The CDR3 loop reads CASSGRTGNTEAFF. The CDR3 DNA reads as TGCGCCAGCAGTGGTCGGACCGGGAACACTGAAGCTTTCTTT.

The V call is TRBV7-6, the J call TRBJ2-7; 9 nucleotides match TRBD1. CDR3 size: 15 residues. Unmatched junction bases numbered 9, after V lost 5 bases and J lost 4 bases. Germline assignment: CDR1 SGHVS and CDR2 FNYEAQ. This CDR3 is CASSPYEGQGYEQYF. The CDR3 bases are TGTGCCAGCAGCCCTTATGAGGGACAGGGTTACGAGCAGTACTTC.

The chain is built from TRBV12-5 and TRBJ1-1; no clear D gene. Germline CDR1 reads LGHNT; CDR2 reads FRNRAP. This CDR3 has 11 residues. V was pared by 6 bases and J by 7 bases, with 9 bases between. The CDR3 DNA follows: TGTGCTAGTGGCCGGCGGGATGAAGCTTTCTTT. This codes for CASGRRDEAFF.

This rearrangement joins TRBV7-2 to TRBJ1-5; 9 nucleotides align to TRBD1. CDR3 size: 16 residues. CDR1 is SGHTA, CDR2 FQGNSA, per germline. V lost 5 bases and J lost 5; bases outside the gene matches: 10. This CDR3 is CASSPDRDRVDQPQHF. The CDR3 coding sequence is TGTGCCAGCAGCCCAGACCGGGACAGGGTCGATCAGCCCCAGCATTTT.

V usage is TRBV6-5 and J usage is TRBJ2-7; TRBD2 matches at 7 bases. The J segment lost 1 base and the V segment lost 2 bases, leaving 5 bases of the junction unmatched. Germline V gene sequence: CDR1 MNHEY, CDR2 SVGAGI. The length of the CDR3 is 15 residues. The CDR3 is CASSYGTNPSYEQYF. CDR3 bases: TGTGCCAGCAGTTACGGGACTAACCCTTCCTACGAGCAGTACTTC.

The CDR3 coding sequence is TGTGCCACCAGTGAGCGCGGTGGGGAGACCCAGTACTTC. This translates into CATSERGGETQYF. The V call is TRBV24-1, the J call TRBJ2-5; D call uncertain. In germline, CDR1 is KGHDR, CDR2 SFDVKD. V gave up 4 bases and J gave up 5 bases, with 10 bases separating them. The CDR3 sequence is 13 residues long.

This clone is categorized as medium-sized. Distinct nucleotide sequences in the sample also encode this CDR3. V usage is TRBV27 and J usage is TRBJ2-6; no clear D gene. The germline V and J ends were trimmed by 4 bases and 2 bases, with 0 bases remaining between them. Per the germline V gene, CDR1 is MNHEY and CDR2 is SMNVEV (reference sequence). The CDR3 is 12 residues long. The CDR3 region is CASSSGANVLTF. In DNA form, the CDR3 reads TGTGCCAGCAGTTCTGGGGCCAACGTCCTGACTTTC.

V usage is TRBV7-9 and J usage is TRBJ2-7; 9 bases are a match to TRBD2. The CDR3 totals 14 residues. The germline CDR1 and CDR2 sequences are SEHNR and FQNEAQ (reference sequence). V shed 3 bases, J shed 5 bases, and the junction held 5 bases outside the gene matches. CDR3 sequence: CASSFSGSMNEQYF. CDR3 nucleotides: TGTGCCAGCAGCTTTAGCGGGAGTATGAACGAGCAGTACTTC.

The gene calls are TRBV9 and TRBJ1-6, with a weak D call TRBD1 (5 bases). Germline V gene lookup returns CDR1 SGDLS and CDR2 YYNGEE. Trimming removed 4 bases from V and 7 bases from J, with 15 bases in between. This CDR3 comprises 15 residues. CDR3 region: CASSRRGGGNSPLHF. The DNA of the CDR3 is TGTGCCAGCAGCCGACGGGGGGGTGGCAATTCACCCCTCCACTTT.

This chain uses TRBV11-2 with TRBJ2-1; TRBD2 matches at 10 bases. V was pared by 4 bases and J by 10 bases, with 10 bases of the junction left unmatched. Germline-derived CDR1 and CDR2 are SGHAT and FQNNGV. The CDR3 length is 15 residues. CDR3: CASSWGPSGSAEQFF. As DNA, the CDR3 is TGTGCCAGCAGCTGGGGCCCTAGCGGGAGTGCCGAGCAGTTCTTC.